The rows below give T cell receptor beta chains drawn from one sample of a study of neoadjuvant nivolumab and ipilimumab in lung cancer. Profiled with immunoSEQ multiplex PCR; TCRdb holds only in-frame clones, not every one. The sample carries roughly 49,000 clones, 85% to 90% recorded once. The input for sequencing was blood, taken before neoadjuvant nivolumab, alone or with ipilimumab. The receptors were gathered from an adult with non-small cell lung cancer. Some clones in this sample may be carry-over from other donors' samples. CDR3s include the opening cysteine and the closing phenylalanine or tryptophan. D genes are given only for firm matches. Clone size is not always given. Where it is, it says once, few, many or a class for expanded clones.

d_call j_call clone_size v_call cdr3_aa cdr3_nt
TRBD1 TRBJ2-5 . TRBV30 CAGYRGRETQYF TGTGCCGGATACAGGGGGCGAGAGACCCAGTACTTC
. TRBJ1-2 . TRBV7-2 CASSSQTGNYGYTF TGTGCCAGCAGCTCCCAGACAGGAAACTATGGCTACACCTTC
TRBD2 TRBJ2-3 . TRBV30 CAWSRRLLAGLPHNTDTQYF TGTGCCTGGAGTAGGCGGCTGCTAGCGGGACTCCCTCATAACACAGATACGCAGTATTTT
TRBD1 TRBJ2-3 . TRBV7-9 CASSFGTGGTDTQYF TGTGCCAGCAGCTTTGGGACAGGGGGCACAGATACGCAGTATTTT
. TRBJ2-2 . TRBV27 CASRGGANTGELFF TGTGCCAGCCGGGGCGGGGCGAACACCGGGGAGCTGTTTTTT
. TRBJ1-2 . TRBV27 CASSLSVPNYGYTF TGTGCCAGCAGTTTGTCGGTTCCTAACTATGGCTACACCTTC
. TRBJ2-3 . TRBV11-3 CASSLSGADTQYF TGTGCCAGCAGCTTAAGTGGGGCAGATACGCAGTATTTT
. TRBJ1-3 . TRBV5-1 CASSLDVPKISGNTIYF TGCGCCAGCAGCTTGGATGTGCCGAAGATCTCTGGAAACACCATATATTTT
. TRBJ1-2 . TRBV11-2 CATSPGANYGYTF TGTGCCACCTCGCCGGGGGCTAACTATGGCTACACCTTC
. TRBJ2-2 . TRBV19 CASSIRGLRNTGELFF TGTGCCAGTAGTATAAGGGGACTCCGGAACACCGGGGAGCTGTTTTTT
. TRBJ2-5 . TRBV11-1 CASSSGPFQETQYF TGTGCCAGCAGCTCGGGACCGTTCCAAGAGACCCAGTACTTC
. TRBJ1-1 . TRBV29-1 CSVHAWNTEAFF TGCAGCGTCCACGCATGGAACACTGAAGCTTTCTTT
TRBD1 TRBJ2-4 . TRBV6-1 CASSETGIRKNIQYF TGTGCCAGCAGCGAGACAGGGATACGCAAAAACATTCAGTACTTC
. TRBJ1-1 . TRBV5-6 CARPTGPNQAFF TGTGCCAGACCCACCGGTCCTAATCAAGCTTTCTTT
. TRBJ2-7 once TRBV5-6 CASSFQQGYEQYF TGTGCCAGCAGCTTCCAGCAGGGCTACGAGCAGTACTTC
. TRBJ1-2 . TRBV27 CASSGSYGYTF TGTGCCAGCAGTGGGAGCTATGGCTACACCTTC